This T cell receptor (beta chain) is drawn from a study of blood T cells in healthy people across ages. General study points: No one knew whether donors had CMV, which possibly confounded expanded clonotype changes.

For this clonotype: No antigen is known for it.

Sample-barcoded 5' priming and a J-beta primer mix drove a second PCR of roughly 7 to 11 cycles. TCRdb re-called the 5' RACE reads with MiXCR, one entry per CDR3 protein. The profile covers 500,000 to 700,000 distinct CDR3 sequences, with approximately 30% appearing a single time and 15% to 18% taken by the ten largest. With 5 bases removed from V and 4 bases from J, the gap between germline ends came to 10 bases. CDR3 length: 12 amino acids. Germline V gene data show CDR1 as DFQATT and CDR2 as SNEGSKA (reference sequence). V is TRBV20-1 and J is TRBJ2-3; the D call may be TRBD1 or TRBD2 (5 bases each). The clonotype was recovered from a woman aged 80 or older in good health. Sequenced input: blood. CDR3 sequence reads: CSALGDSDTQYF. In DNA, the CDR3 is TGCAGTGCTCTGGGGGATTCAGATACGCAGTATTTT.